This T cell receptor (beta chain) was sequenced for a study of T cell responses to AZD1222 COVID-19 vaccine. Findings and caveats of the study: Clonal diversity was possibly underestimated, and white British individuals and females predominated among donors. With dominance at 160-218 and 743-854, vaccine-associated CD4 TCRs spanned spike. Two doses of AZD1222 preceded a rise in Spike-specific TCR breadth and depth.

About this clone itself: Its antigen is undetermined.

Generated by immunoSEQ multiplex PCR, the TCRdb table keeps only in-frame clones and is missing some. The sample has some 130,000 clones; roughly 90% are singletons. The V gene end was trimmed by 5 bases and the J gene end by 7 bases; junction bases not matched to a gene: 6. The CDR3 is 15 residues long. CDR1 is SGHTA, CDR2 FQGNSA, per germline. This chain connects TRBV7-2 to TRBJ1-6; 9 bases are shared with TRBD1. The receptor's source is an adult in good health. The sequenced sample was peripheral blood, obtained on day 0 of AZD1222 vaccination. The CDR3 DNA reads TGTGCCAGCAGCCGCCGGGACAGGGTGAATTCACCCCTCCACTTT. Protein: CASSRRDRVNSPLHF.